A single sample gave rise to the 15 T cell receptor beta chains below, sequenced in a study of tumor-infiltrating lymphocytes in primary liver carcinoma. The authors made TCR beta cDNA from about 500 ng total RNA with a constant-region primer. ARM-PCR, slightly modified, supplied the TCR beta libraries through three nested multiplex PCR rounds. PCR rounds one and two used TRBV1-TRBV30 forward primers with a C-beta reverse primer for 10 cycles each. A single record per CDR3 protein comes from TCRdb applying MiXCR to the multiplex PCR reads. Of about 120,000 distinct CDR3 sequences detected, 50% to 70% appear once; the ten largest clones hold approximately 10%. From about 19-30 mg of unsorted bulk tissue, DNA and RNA were co-extracted together. The sequenced sample was liver tumor tissue from sampling region 1. Subset described: tumor region T1, superior pole. The source of these receptors is a woman aged 60 to 75 with primary liver carcinoma and hepatitis B virus infection.

The chain has TRBV5-6 and TRBJ1-1; 7 bases are shared with TRBD1. This CDR3 comprises 15 residues. Germline loops: CDR1 SGHDT, CDR2 YYEEEE. V gave up 1 base and J gave up 1 base; unmatched junction bases: 4. CDR3 loop: CASSLLGQPNTEAFF. CDR3 bases: TGTGCCAGCAGCTTGCTGGGACAGCCGAACACTGAAGCTTTCTTT.

This clonotype occurred once. The CDR3 carries no conserved terminal phenylalanine or tryptophan, so it likely arises from a read error. The chain recombines TRBV4-2 with TRBJ2-5; TRBD1 is a possible D gene (6 bases). Trimming shortened V by 4 bases and J by 0 bases, and 18 bases separated the two germline ends. The germline CDR1 and CDR2 sequences are LGHNA and YNFKEQ. The CDR3 contains 17 residues. The DNA for the CDR3 is TGTGCCAGCAGCCGGTCGTGGGGGCGGAAGGACCAAGAGACCCAGTACCTC. Its protein is CASSRSWGRKDQETQYL.

As for this clonotype: One end of the junction is discordant with germline, which a read error may explain. The chain is built from TRBV28 and TRBJ1-1, with D maybe TRBD1 (6 bases). Germline CDR1 reads MDHEN; CDR2 reads SYDVKM. This CDR3 is built from 13 residues. The CDR3: CASSQTTGSKASF. In DNA form, the CDR3 reads TGTGCCAGCAGCCAAACGACAGGATCAAAAGCTTCCTTT.

Notes on this clonotype: The CDR3 ends on some other residue instead of the conserved phenylalanine or tryptophan, so this is likely a read error. V usage is TRBV11-2 and J usage is TRBJ2-5; weak D call: TRBD2 (5 bases). This CDR3 comprises 16 residues. Germline V lookup: CDR1 SGHAT, CDR2 FQNNGV. The germline V and J ends were trimmed by 4 bases and 4 bases, with 19 bases remaining between them. The CDR3 sequence is CASSYSRGSERETQYL. The CDR3 DNA sequence: TGTGCCAGCAGCTACTCCCGCGGTAGCGAGAGAGAGACCCAGTACCTC.

The chain is built from TRBV24-1 and TRBJ1-5; tentative D call: TRBD1 (5 bases). Germline lookup yields CDR1 KGHDR and CDR2 SFDVKD. The V end lost 5 bases, the J end lost 5 bases, and 9 bases lay between the germline ends. This CDR3 has 13 amino acids. CDR3: CATSAGIDQPQHF. CDR3 coding DNA: TGTGCCACCAGTGCAGGGATCGATCAGCCCCAGCATTTT.

In its sample, this clonotype was seen many times. This chain links TRBV4-1 with TRBJ2-1, with 9 bases aligning to TRBD2. The CDR3 totals 16 residues. Looked up from germline, CDR1 is MGHRA and CDR2 is YSYEKL. V gave up 3 bases and J gave up 3 bases; unmatched junction bases: 6. Here the CDR3 DNA reads TGCGCCAGCAGCCAGGGCCTAGCGGGGTTCTACAATGAGCAGTTCTTC. Its translation: CASSQGLAGFYNEQFF.

Many counts were recorded for this clonotype. The chain recombines TRBV5-1 with TRBJ2-1, with D perhaps assigned TRBD1 or TRBD2 (6 bases each). The CDR3 length is 16 residues. Germline loops: CDR1 SGHRS, CDR2 YFSETQ. Trimming removed 4 bases at V and 4 bases at J, with 18 bases between. The CDR3 nucleotides are TGCGCCAGCAGCCTGCCGGGGGCGGACCAATACAATGAGCAGTTCTTC. It codes for CASSLPGADQYNEQFF.

This clonotype was found a few times. The chain uses TRBV7-9 and TRBJ2-7, with TRBD1 matching over 8 bases. The junction had 2 bases not matched to a gene; V was cut back by 4 bases and J by 0 bases. The germline CDR1 and CDR2 sequences are SEHNR and FQNEAQ (reference sequence). The CDR3 is 14 amino acids. CDR3 coding DNA: TGTGCCAGCAGCTACAGGGGGACCTCCTACGAGCAGTACTTC. Its translation is CASSYRGTSYEQYF.

On this clonotype itself: The germline gene is not matched at one end of the junction; a read error may be the cause. CDR3 in DNA: TGTGCCACCAGCCCCCAGTGTTCTTCGGGTGAACAGTTCTTC. This sequence encodes CATSPQCSSGEQFF. This chain joins TRBV11-2 and TRBJ2-1; D gene uncertain. The CDR3 covers 14 residues. Looked up from germline, CDR1 is SGHAT and CDR2 is FQNNGV.

In this sample, this clonotype turned up once. The chain has TRBV11-2 and TRBJ2-1; no clear D gene. There are 15 residues in the CDR3. V shed 1 base and J shed 6 bases, with 13 bases lying between them. Looked up from germline, CDR1 is SGHAT and CDR2 is FQNNGV. DNA for the CDR3: TGTGCCAGCAGCTTAGTGTCTAGTGTGAGCAATGAGCAGTTCTTC. It encodes CASSLVSSVSNEQFF.

Regarding this clonotype: One end of the junction fails to match germline, which may point to a read error. The CDR3 loop reads CSIEVTSGRETQYF. As DNA, the CDR3 is TGCAGCATTGAGGTGACTAGCGGGAGGGAGACCCAGTACTTC. This rearrangement joins TRBV29-1 to TRBJ2-5; 13 bases agree with TRBD2. The length of the CDR3 is 14 residues. CDR1 and CDR2 (germline): SQVTM, ANQGSEA.

About this clonotype: This may be a read error: a much more frequent sequence differs by one nucleotide. V is TRBV4-1 and J is TRBJ1-5; 7 bases map to TRBD1. This CDR3 comprises 18 residues. CDR1 is MGHRA and CDR2 is YSYEKL in the germline V gene. The chain's CDR3 is CANSQASSGGISNQPQHF. CDR3 DNA: TGCGCCAACAGCCAAGCCTCCTCAGGGGGAATAAGCAATCAGCCCCAGCATTTT.

Comments on this clonotype: The junction and the germline gene differ at one end; a read error may be behind it. CDR3 nucleotide sequence: TGCTCCAGCAGAGACAGCGGTTTCTCTGGAAACACCATATATTTT. Translating it yields CSSRDSGFSGNTIYF. This chain joins TRBV5-1 and TRBJ1-3; D is perhaps TRBD1 (5 bases). The germline V gene has CDR1 SGHRS and CDR2 YFSETQ. This CDR3 is 15 amino acids long. The variable domain in full, with the rest retrieved from reference TRBV5-1 and TRBJ1-3, is KAGVTQTPRYLIKTRGQQVTLSCSPISGHRSVSWYQQTPGQGLQFLFEYFSETQRNKGNFPGRFSGRQFSNSRSEMNVSTLELGDSALYLCSSRDSGFSGNTIYFGEGSWLTVV.

Of note for this clonotype: The CDR3 does not close with the conserved phenylalanine or tryptophan, likely indicating a read error. The chain employs TRBV7-3 and TRBJ2-6, with 8 bases fitting TRBD1. The germline CDR1 and CDR2 sequences are SGHTA and FQGTGA. Trimming at V came to 0 bases and at J to 3 bases, leaving 7 bases not matched to a gene. There are 18 residues in the CDR3. DNA for the CDR3: TGTGCCAGCAGCTTAACGGTCCAGGGGGCAAGTGGGGCCAACGTCCTGACTCTC. It translates to CASSLTVQGASGANVLTL.

With regard to this clonotype: An end of the junction differs from the germline gene, which may be a read error. This chain connects TRBV5-6 to TRBJ1-4; D possibly corresponds to TRBD1 (5 bases). This CDR3 is 17 amino acids long. The V gene's germline CDR1 is SGHDT and CDR2 YYEEEE. The DNA of the CDR3 is TGTACCAGGAGCCGAATGCCGGGGGTAGCAACTAATGAAAAACTGTTTTTT. Amino acids: CTRSRMPGVATNEKLFF.